This T cell receptor (beta chain) comes out of a study of cytomegalovirus exposure and HLA in healthy donors. The wider study: Researchers previously reported finding 100 million or so unique TCR beta sequences from 170 million or so T cells. In an early release, HLA-typed donors contributed about 80 million unique TCR sequences. Whole-study findings and limits: TRBV6-2, TRBV6-3 and some other V segments were excluded as indistinguishable. In terms of immune exposure information, only CMV serostatus was available.

Vbeta (60) and Jbeta (13) primers were used in the PCR. Only in-frame clones appear in the TCRdb table, and some are missing; sequencing was by immunoSEQ multiplex PCR. The sample includes some 150,000 clones, 77% seen only once; the top ten take around 1.5%. The CDR3 length is 12 residues. In germline, CDR1 is SQVTM, CDR2 ANQGSEA. Trimming took off 4 bases at V and 6 bases at J, with 13 bases between the two ends. Of note for this clone: Its antigen remains unknown.

Sequenced sample: PBMCs. This chain uses TRBV29-1 with TRBJ2-7; possibly TRBD2 for D (5 bases). This sequence originates from a female donor in good health and CMV-seronegative. The CDR3 loop is CSVGGMGAEQYF. The CDR3 DNA follows: TGCAGCGTTGGCGGTATGGGAGCCGAGCAGTACTTC.